This T cell receptor beta chain was recorded in a study of T cell responses to AZD1222 COVID-19 vaccine. As for this clone: Its antigen is unidentified.

Study observations and caveats: Clonal diversity was possibly underestimated, and the donors were mostly white British, with more females.

Libraries were prepared by immunoSEQ multiplex PCR; TCRdb keeps only in-frame clonotypes and omits some of them. The sample has around 130,000 clones; 75% to 95% are singletons. Second-dose recipients at about 4 or about 12 weeks were treated as one pooled group. Deletions cut 3 bases from V and 4 bases from J, with 15 bases between. The CDR3 is 15 amino acids. Germline loops: CDR1 MGHDK, CDR2 SYGVNS. The chain is built from TRBV25-1 and TRBJ1-2, with a tentative D call TRBD1 (6 bases). Sequences were derived from peripheral blood, sampled 28 days after the second AZD1222 dose. This TCR was recovered from an adult who received the AZD1222 COVID-19 vaccine. Here the CDR3 reads CASSDLQGGGYGYTF. Written as DNA, the CDR3 is TGTGCCAGCAGTGATCTACAGGGAGGTGGCTATGGCTACACCTTC.